This record looks at one T cell receptor (beta chain) sequence and its context. The V segment lost 3 bases and the J segment 2 bases; nucleotides outside the gene matches: 9. The germline V gene has CDR1 SNHLY and CDR2 FYNNEI. CDR3 size: 18 residues. These data belong to a study of blood T cell repertoires in COVID-19. Profiling relied on immunoSEQ multiplex PCR, and the TCRdb table lists in-frame clones only, not all of them. The sample carries almost 200,000 clones, 89% recorded once. J is TRBJ2-3 and V is TRBV2; the match to TRBD2 covers 12 bases. This TCR came from a woman aged 18-29 years who had recovered from COVID-19. The sequencing input was PBMCs or T cells enriched from blood (not recorded which). The CDR3 coding sequence is TGTGCCAGCAGTGAGTTTACTAGCGGGGGGAAGCCCACAGATACGCAGTATTTT. Translating it yields CASSEFTSGGKPTDTQYF.